The clone carrying this T cell receptor beta chain is a singleton in its sample. Its matching antigen is unknown. The authors ran a second PCR of 7 to 11 cycles using a sample-barcoded 5' primer and a J-beta primer mix. One entry per CDR3 protein, called by TCRdb with MiXCR from the 5' RACE reads. The table lists around 1.5 million distinct CDR3 sequences, roughly 45% of them singletons. Total RNA extracted from each sample amounted to at least 6 micrograms. The V and J ends lost 0 bases and 0 bases respectively, with 14 bases between them. The CDR3 is made up of 18 amino acids. Germline V gives CDR1 KGHDR, CDR2 SFDVKD. This sample was taken from a study of blood T cells in healthy people across ages. Study findings and constraints: The fall in TCR beta diversity per million T cells was roughly linear with age.

Sample: blood. The receptor was isolated from a woman under 30 in good health. This chain links TRBV24-1 with TRBJ2-4; D unresolved. The CDR3 here is CATSDLVGPYLAKNIQYF. The DNA of the CDR3 is TGTGCCACCAGTGATTTGGTAGGGCCGTATCTAGCCAAAAACATTCAGTACTTC.